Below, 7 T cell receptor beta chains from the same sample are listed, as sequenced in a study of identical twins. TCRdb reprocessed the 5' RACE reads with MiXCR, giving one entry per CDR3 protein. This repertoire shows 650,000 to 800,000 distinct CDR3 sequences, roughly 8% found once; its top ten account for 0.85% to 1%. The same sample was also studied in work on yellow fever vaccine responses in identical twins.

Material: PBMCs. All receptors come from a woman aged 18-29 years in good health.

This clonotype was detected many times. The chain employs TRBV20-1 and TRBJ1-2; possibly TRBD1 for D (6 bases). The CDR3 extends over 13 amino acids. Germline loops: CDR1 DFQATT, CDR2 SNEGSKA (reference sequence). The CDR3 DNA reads TGCAGCTTAATGGAGGGGGAGGACTATGGCTACACCTTC. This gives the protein CSLMEGEDYGYTF.

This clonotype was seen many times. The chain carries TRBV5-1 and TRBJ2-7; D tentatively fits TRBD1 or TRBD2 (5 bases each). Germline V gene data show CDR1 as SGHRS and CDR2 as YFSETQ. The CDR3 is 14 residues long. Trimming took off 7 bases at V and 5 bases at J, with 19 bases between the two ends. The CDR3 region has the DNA TGCGCCAGCTTCTCGGGGCCTAAAGCGAACGAGCAGTACTTC. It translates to CASFSGPKANEQYF.

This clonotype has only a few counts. The CDR3, as DNA: TGTGCCAGCAGCGGGTCGACGGGCCAAAGCTCCTACAATGAGCAGTTCTTC. This encodes CASSGSTGQSSYNEQFF. The V and J genes are TRBV12-3 or TRBV12-4 and TRBJ2-1; no clear D. Trimming took 6 bases from V and 0 from J, leaving 18 bases between them. The CDR3 loop spans 17 amino acids.

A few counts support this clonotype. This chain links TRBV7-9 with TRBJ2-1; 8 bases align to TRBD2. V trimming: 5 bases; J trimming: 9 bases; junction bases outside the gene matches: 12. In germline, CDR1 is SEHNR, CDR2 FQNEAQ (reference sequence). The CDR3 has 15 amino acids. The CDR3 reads CASSPRTSLEGEQFF. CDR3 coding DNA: TGTGCCAGCAGCCCGAGGACTAGCCTGGAGGGTGAGCAGTTCTTC.

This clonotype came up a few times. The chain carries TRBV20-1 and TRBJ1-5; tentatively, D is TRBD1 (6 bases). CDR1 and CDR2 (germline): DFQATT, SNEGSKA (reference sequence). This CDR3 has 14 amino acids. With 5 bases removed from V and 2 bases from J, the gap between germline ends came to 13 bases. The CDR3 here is CSASREGGNQPQHF. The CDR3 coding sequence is TGCAGTGCTTCCAGGGAGGGGGGCAATCAGCCCCAGCATTTT.

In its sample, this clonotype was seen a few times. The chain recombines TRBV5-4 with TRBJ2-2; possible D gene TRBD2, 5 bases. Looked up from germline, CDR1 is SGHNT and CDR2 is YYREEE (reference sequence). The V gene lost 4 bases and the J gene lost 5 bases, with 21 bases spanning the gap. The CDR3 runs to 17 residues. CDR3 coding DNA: TGTGCCAGCAGCCCCTCCGGGGTCCGCAGATCGACCGGGGAGCTGTTTTTT. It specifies CASSPSGVRRSTGELFF. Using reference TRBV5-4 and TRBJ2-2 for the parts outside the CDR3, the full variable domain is ETGVTQSPTHLIKTRGQQVTLRCSSQSGHNTVSWYQQALGQGPQFIFQYYREEENGRGNFPPRFSGLQFPNYSSELNVNALELDDSALYLCASSPSGVRRSTGELFFGEGSRLTVL.

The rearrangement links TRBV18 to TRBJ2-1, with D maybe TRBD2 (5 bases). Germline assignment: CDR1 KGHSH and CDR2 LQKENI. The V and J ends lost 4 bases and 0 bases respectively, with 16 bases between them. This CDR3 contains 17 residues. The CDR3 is CASSRSIPGSSYNEQFF. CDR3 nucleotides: TGTGCCAGCTCACGCTCGATTCCGGGGAGCTCCTACAATGAGCAGTTCTTC.